A selection of T cell receptor beta chains follows, all from one sample in a study of shared clonotypes between healthy human individuals. The method was immunoSEQ multiplex PCR; TCRdb's version includes in-frame clones alone and lacks a portion of them. This sample carries about 2.4 million clones, roughly 93% of them seen once, and the ten largest clones take 0.36%. Sequencing was done on a sample of naive CD4+ T cells from PBMCs. These receptors originate from a man aged 18 to 29 in good health. Some clones in this sample may be carry-over from other donors' samples. The CDR3 runs from the conserved cysteine through the conserved F or W. Fields, in order: clone size, V gene, D gene, J gene, CDR3 protein, CDR3 DNA. The D gene is left open where the match is weak. The size of a clone is reported for some rows only, either as once, few or many, or as a class for expanded clones.

size: .
V: TRBV28
D: TRBD1
J: TRBJ1-2
CDR3: CASSSQGEYGYTF
DNA: TGTGCCAGCAGTTCACAGGGGGAGTATGGCTACACCTTC

size: .
V: TRBV6-1
D: TRBD1
J: TRBJ1-2
CDR3: CASSEAVGQGYGYTF
DNA: TGTGCCAGCAGTGAAGCGGTTGGACAGGGTTATGGCTACACCTTC

size: .
V: TRBV9
D: TRBD2
J: TRBJ2-1
CDR3: CASSVAGGVWNEQFF
DNA: TGTGCCAGCAGCGTAGCGGGAGGGGTATGGAATGAGCAGTTCTTC

size: .
V: TRBV29-1
D: .
J: TRBJ2-3
CDR3: CSVGLIVNTDTQYF
DNA: TGCAGCGTTGGGCTAATCGTCAACACAGATACGCAGTATTTT

size: .
V: TRBV29-1
D: TRBD1
J: TRBJ1-2
CDR3: CSVYRDRSAGYTF
DNA: TGCAGCGTTTACCGGGACAGGTCCGCAGGCTACACCTTC

size: .
V: TRBV30
D: TRBD2
J: TRBJ2-1
CDR3: CAWWTSGNEQFF
DNA: TGTGCCTGGTGGACTAGCGGGAATGAGCAGTTCTTC

size: once
V: TRBV5-4
D: TRBD2
J: TRBJ2-2
CDR3: CATEAGVTGELFF
DNA: TGTGCCACCGAAGCGGGAGTCACCGGGGAGCTGTTTTTT

size: .
V: TRBV6-5
D: TRBD1
J: TRBJ1-5
CDR3: CASRTGVNQPQHF
DNA: TGTGCCAGCAGGACAGGGGTCAATCAGCCCCAGCATTTT

size: .
V: TRBV5-1
D: .
J: TRBJ2-7
CDR3: CASSPSGPSYEQYF
DNA: TGCGCCAGCAGCCCGAGCGGGCCTTCCTACGAGCAGTACTTC

size: .
V: TRBV30
D: .
J: TRBJ2-2
CDR3: CAWSEDRFTGELFF
DNA: TGTGCCTGGAGCGAGGACAGATTCACCGGGGAGCTGTTTTTT

size: once
V: TRBV6-5
D: .
J: TRBJ2-2
CDR3: CASSPGTGDTGELFF
DNA: TGTGCCAGCAGTCCCGGGACTGGAGACACCGGGGAGCTGTTTTTT

size: .
V: TRBV5-1
D: TRBD2
J: TRBJ2-3
CDR3: CASSPSVGLAADTQYF
DNA: TGCGCCAGCAGCCCTTCCGTAGGACTAGCGGCAGATACGCAGTATTTT

size: .
V: TRBV7-6
D: TRBD2
J: TRBJ2-7
CDR3: CASSLAMWSSGRNNEQYF
DNA: TGTGCCAGCAGCTTAGCGATGTGGTCGAGCGGGAGGAACAACGAGCAGTACTTC

size: .
V: TRBV5-1
D: .
J: TRBJ2-3
CDR3: CASSWGEAGDTQYF
DNA: TGCGCCAGCAGCTGGGGTGAAGCGGGTGATACGCAGTATTTT

size: once
V: TRBV2
D: TRBD2
J: TRBJ2-1
CDR3: CASGAELAVNEQFF
DNA: TGTGCCAGCGGTGCGGAACTAGCGGTTAATGAGCAGTTCTTC

size: .
V: TRBV5-6
D: .
J: TRBJ2-2
CDR3: CASSFGGTGELFF
DNA: TGTGCCAGCAGCTTTGGGGGGACCGGGGAGCTGTTTTTT

size: .
V: TRBV9
D: .
J: TRBJ2-1
CDR3: CASSNRDTYNEQFF
DNA: TGTGCCAGCAGCAACCGGGACACCTACAATGAGCAGTTCTTC

size: once
V: TRBV19
D: TRBD2
J: TRBJ2-3
CDR3: CASSRSAGTSGLTDTQYF
DNA: TGTGCCAGTAGTAGGTCAGCCGGGACTAGCGGCCTCACAGATACGCAGTATTTT

size: once
V: TRBV7-9
D: .
J: TRBJ2-5
CDR3: CASSQSGRSGETQYF
DNA: TGTGCCAGCAGTCAATCGGGCCGAAGCGGAGAGACCCAGTACTTC

size: .
V: TRBV7-3
D: TRBD1
J: TRBJ2-1
CDR3: CASSSRDRSSSYNEQFF
DNA: TGTGCCAGCAGCTCCCGGGACAGGTCAAGCTCCTACAATGAGCAGTTCTTC

size: .
V: TRBV11-3
D: TRBD2
J: TRBJ2-7
CDR3: CASSESGSYEQYF
DNA: TGTGCCAGCAGTGAAAGCGGGAGTTACGAGCAGTACTTC

size: .
V: TRBV7-8
D: .
J: TRBJ2-7
CDR3: CASSFPRLPRGEQYF
DNA: TGTGCCAGCAGCTTCCCCCGACTACCTCGAGGCGAGCAGTACTTC

size: .
V: TRBV7-9
D: TRBD1
J: TRBJ2-5
CDR3: CASKPNFDREETQYF
DNA: TGTGCCAGCAAGCCAAACTTCGACAGGGAAGAGACCCAGTACTTC

size: .
V: TRBV7-2
D: .
J: TRBJ2-1
CDR3: CASSFFRYNEQFF
DNA: TGTGCCAGCAGCTTCTTTAGGTACAATGAGCAGTTCTTC

size: .
V: TRBV7-9
D: .
J: TRBJ1-6
CDR3: CASSPQGSPLHF
DNA: TGTGCCAGCAGCCCTCAGGGGTCACCCCTCCACTTT

size: .
V: TRBV6-5
D: .
J: TRBJ2-7
CDR3: CASSYRRSSYEQYF
DNA: TGTGCCAGCAGTTATCGACGGAGCTCCTACGAGCAGTACTTC

size: .
V: TRBV9
D: .
J: TRBJ2-7
CDR3: CASSVGEGGPYEQYF
DNA: TGTGCCAGCAGCGTAGGCGAGGGAGGTCCCTACGAGCAGTACTTC

size: .
V: TRBV29-1
D: TRBD2
J: TRBJ2-7
CDR3: CSVRGLGLAGDVYEQYF
DNA: TGCAGCGTCAGGGGTTTGGGACTAGCGGGAGACGTCTACGAGCAGTACTTC

size: .
V: TRBV27
D: .
J: TRBJ1-3
CDR3: CASSLRGYSGNTIYF
DNA: TGTGCCAGCAGTTTAAGGGGTTACTCTGGAAACACCATATATTTT

size: .
V: TRBV25-1
D: .
J: TRBJ2-3
CDR3: CASSPGGTDTQYF
DNA: TGTGCCAGCAGTCCGGGAGGCACAGATACGCAGTATTTT

size: .
V: TRBV7-3
D: .
J: TRBJ2-3
CDR3: CASRPTGDTQYF
DNA: TGTGCCAGCAGACCCACCGGGGATACGCAGTATTTT

size: .
V: TRBV7-2
D: .
J: TRBJ1-4
CDR3: CASSFSLQGRLSEKLFF
DNA: TGTGCCAGCAGCTTTAGTTTGCAGGGGCGCCTATCTGAAAAACTGTTTTTT

size: .
V: TRBV7-3
D: TRBD1
J: TRBJ1-2
CDR3: CASGRGQGYGYTF
DNA: TGTGCCAGCGGCAGGGGGCAGGGATATGGCTACACCTTC

size: .
V: TRBV5-5
D: TRBD2
J: TRBJ2-3
CDR3: CASSPTPGGRVADTQYF
DNA: TGTGCCAGCAGCCCCACTCCGGGCGGGAGGGTCGCAGATACGCAGTATTTT

size: .
V: TRBV6-6
D: .
J: TRBJ1-3
CDR3: CASSYSRAIFGNTIYF
DNA: TGTGCCAGCAGTTACAGCAGGGCTATCTTCGGGAACACCATATATTTT

size: .
V: TRBV5-1
D: TRBD2
J: TRBJ2-1
CDR3: CASSPGLAGGRFSYNEQFF
DNA: TGCGCCAGCAGCCCGGGACTAGCGGGAGGACGATTCTCCTACAATGAGCAGTTCTTC

size: .
V: TRBV18
D: .
J: TRBJ1-5
CDR3: CASSISNQPQHF
DNA: TGTGCCAGCTCCATAAGCAATCAGCCCCAGCATTTT

size: once
V: TRBV30
D: .
J: TRBJ1-1
CDR3: CAWTQTTRTPREAFF
DNA: TGTGCCTGGACTCAGACCACGAGGACCCCCAGAGAAGCTTTCTTT

size: .
V: TRBV10-1
D: TRBD2
J: TRBJ2-1
CDR3: CASSESRTSAYNEQFF
DNA: TGCGCCAGCAGTGAGTCCCGGACTAGCGCCTACAATGAGCAGTTCTTC

size: .
V: TRBV7-8
D: .
J: TRBJ2-5
CDR3: CASSSGRGQETQYF
DNA: TGTGCCAGCAGCTCAGGCAGGGGCCAAGAGACCCAGTACTTC

size: .
V: TRBV2
D: TRBD2
J: TRBJ2-1
CDR3: CAKGLAGVVEQFF
DNA: TGTGCCAAGGGACTAGCGGGAGTAGTTGAGCAGTTCTTC

size: .
V: TRBV11-3
D: .
J: TRBJ2-1
CDR3: CASSPGTGEQFF
DNA: TGTGCCAGCAGCCCGGGGACTGGTGAGCAGTTCTTC

size: .
V: TRBV5-1
D: .
J: TRBJ1-1
CDR3: CASSLAENTEAFF
DNA: TGCGCCAGCAGCTTAGCTGAGAACACTGAAGCTTTCTTT

size: .
V: TRBV27
D: .
J: TRBJ2-5
CDR3: CASSRNPLALGETQYF
DNA: TGTGCCAGCAGTCGAAATCCCCTGGCTTTAGGGGAGACCCAGTACTTC

size: once
V: TRBV7-9
D: .
J: TRBJ1-2
CDR3: CASSSGDWYGYTF
DNA: TGTGCCAGCAGCTCAGGAGACTGGTATGGCTACACCTTC

size: .
V: TRBV9
D: .
J: TRBJ2-2
CDR3: CASSAPGHNTGELFF
DNA: TGTGCCAGCAGCGCACCGGGACACAACACCGGGGAGCTGTTTTTT

size: .
V: TRBV5-6
D: TRBD2
J: TRBJ2-3
CDR3: CASSSTSGSSNTQYF
DNA: TGTGCCAGCAGCTCCACTAGCGGGAGTAGTAATACGCAGTATTTT

size: .
V: TRBV19
D: .
J: TRBJ2-3
CDR3: CASSITTDTQYF
DNA: TGTGCCAGTAGTATCACCACAGATACGCAGTATTTT

size: .
V: TRBV6-1
D: TRBD1
J: TRBJ1-1
CDR3: CASSEDRGQGSEAFF
DNA: TGTGCCAGCAGTGAAGATCGGGGACAGGGGTCTGAAGCTTTCTTT